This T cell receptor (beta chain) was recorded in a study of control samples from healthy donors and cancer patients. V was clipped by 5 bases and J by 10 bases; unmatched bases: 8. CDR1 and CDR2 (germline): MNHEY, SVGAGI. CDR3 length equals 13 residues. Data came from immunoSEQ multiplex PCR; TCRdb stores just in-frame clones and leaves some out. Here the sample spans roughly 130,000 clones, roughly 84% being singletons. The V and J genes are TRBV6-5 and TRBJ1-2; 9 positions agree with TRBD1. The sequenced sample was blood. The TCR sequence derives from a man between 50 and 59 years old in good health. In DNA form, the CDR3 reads TGTGCCAGCAGTCCGGACAGGGGTTGGGACTACACCTTC. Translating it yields CASSPDRGWDYTF.